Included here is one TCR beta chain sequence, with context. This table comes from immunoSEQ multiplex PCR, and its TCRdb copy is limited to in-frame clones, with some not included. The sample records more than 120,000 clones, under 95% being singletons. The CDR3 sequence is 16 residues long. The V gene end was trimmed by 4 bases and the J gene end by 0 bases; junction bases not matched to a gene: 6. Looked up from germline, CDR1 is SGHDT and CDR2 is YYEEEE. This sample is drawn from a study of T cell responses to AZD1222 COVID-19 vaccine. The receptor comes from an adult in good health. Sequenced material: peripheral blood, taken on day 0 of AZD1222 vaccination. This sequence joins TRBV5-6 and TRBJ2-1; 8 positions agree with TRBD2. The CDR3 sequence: CASSILAESSYNEQFF. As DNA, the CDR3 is TGTGCCAGCAGCATACTAGCGGAGAGCTCCTACAATGAGCAGTTCTTC. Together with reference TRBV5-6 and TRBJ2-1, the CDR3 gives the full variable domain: DAGVTQSPTHLIKTRGQQVTLRCSPKSGHDTVSWYQQALGQGPQFIFQYYEEEERQRGNFPDRFSGHQFPNYSSELNVNALLLGDSALYLCASSILAESSYNEQFFGPGTRLTVL.